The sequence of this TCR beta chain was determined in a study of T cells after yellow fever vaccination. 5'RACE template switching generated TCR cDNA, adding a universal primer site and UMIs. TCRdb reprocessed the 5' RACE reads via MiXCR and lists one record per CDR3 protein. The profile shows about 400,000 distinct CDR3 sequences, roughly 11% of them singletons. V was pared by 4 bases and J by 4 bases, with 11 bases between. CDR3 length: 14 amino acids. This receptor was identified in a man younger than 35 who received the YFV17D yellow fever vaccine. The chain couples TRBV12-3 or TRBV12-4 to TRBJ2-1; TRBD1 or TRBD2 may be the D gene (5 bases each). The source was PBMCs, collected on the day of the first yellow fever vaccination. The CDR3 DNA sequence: TGTGCCAGCAGTTCGGGGACGGATTACAATGAGCAGTTCTTC. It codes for CASSSGTDYNEQFF.